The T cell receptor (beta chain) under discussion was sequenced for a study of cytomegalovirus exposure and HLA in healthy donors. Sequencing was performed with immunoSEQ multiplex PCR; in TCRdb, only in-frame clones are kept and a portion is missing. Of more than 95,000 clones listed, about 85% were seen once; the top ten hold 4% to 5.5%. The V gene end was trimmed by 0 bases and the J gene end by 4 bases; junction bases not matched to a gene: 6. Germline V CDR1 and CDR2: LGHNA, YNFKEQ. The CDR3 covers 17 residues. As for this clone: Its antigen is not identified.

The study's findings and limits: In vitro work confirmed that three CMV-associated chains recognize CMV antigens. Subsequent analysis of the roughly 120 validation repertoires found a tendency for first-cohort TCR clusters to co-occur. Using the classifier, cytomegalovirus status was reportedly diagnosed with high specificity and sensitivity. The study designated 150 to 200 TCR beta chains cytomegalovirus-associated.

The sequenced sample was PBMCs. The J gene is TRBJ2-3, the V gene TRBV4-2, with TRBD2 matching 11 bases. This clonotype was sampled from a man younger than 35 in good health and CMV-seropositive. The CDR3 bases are TGTGCCAGCAGCCAAGATGTCGCTAGCGGGGGGCCAGATACGCAGTATTTT. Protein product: CASSQDVASGGPDTQYF.